One sample yielded the 2 T cell receptor beta chains listed below, sequenced in a study of response to subunit inactivated influenza vaccine. In TCRdb, the RT-PCR reads were re-called with MiXCR into one record per CDR3 protein. This table has hundreds of thousands of distinct CDR3 sequences, around 16% appearing once. This specimen consisted of PBMCs from blood, obtained 12 days after vaccination. These receptors all come from a man in his fifties or sixties who received an inactivated influenza vaccine.

The chain recombines TRBV2 with TRBJ2-5; 10 nucleotides line up with TRBD2. Germline V gene data show CDR1 as SNHLY and CDR2 as FYNNEI. V trimming: 4 bases; J trimming: 2 bases; junction bases outside the gene matches: 7. The CDR3 sequence is 16 residues long. CDR3 coding DNA: TGTGCCAGCAGTGGGCCGGGACTAGCGCCACAAGAGACCCAGTACTTC. Protein: CASSGPGLAPQETQYF.

This rearrangement joins TRBV7-9 to TRBJ2-3, with D perhaps given as TRBD1 or TRBD2 (7 bases each). Trimming left V 2 bases short and J 11 bases short, with 14 bases between. Per the germline V gene, CDR1 is SEHNR and CDR2 is FQNEAQ (reference sequence). The CDR3 loop spans 13 amino acids. CDR3: CASSLSGDSGQYF. DNA of the CDR3: TGTGCCAGCAGCTTAAGCGGGGACAGCGGGCAGTATTTT.